A single sample gave rise to the 11 T cell receptor beta chains below, sequenced in a study of graft-versus-host responses after intestinal transplantation. This table comes from immunoSEQ multiplex PCR, and its TCRdb copy is limited to in-frame clones, with some not included. The repertoire holds 7,700 or so clones, roughly 33% seen once, with roughly 3.9% in the top ten. The starting material was alloreactive CD4+ T cells from a mixed lymphocyte reaction culture, obtained before transplantation. The sample's subset: CFSE-low proliferating T cells sorted from roughly six-day pre-transplant mixed lymphocyte reaction (GvH or HvG direction). The receptors shown here come from a human patient who was an organ donor for intestinal transplantation.

The rearrangement links TRBV28 to TRBJ2-4, with D unresolved. Germline V gives CDR1 MDHEN, CDR2 SYDVKM. With 6 bases removed from V and 0 bases from J, the gap between germline ends came to 9 bases. CDR3 length equals 14 residues. CDR3: CASSPGIAKNIQYF. In DNA form, the CDR3 reads TGTGCCAGCAGCCCAGGCATAGCCAAAAACATTCAGTACTTC.

Within the sample, this clone is medium-sized. CDR3 coding DNA: TGTGCCAGCAGCTTGTCGTCGGGTTATGGCTACACCTTC. Protein: CASSLSSGYGYTF. The rearrangement links TRBV7-2 to TRBJ1-2; unclear D gene. The germline V and J ends were trimmed by 3 bases and 5 bases, with 10 bases remaining between them. The germline CDR1 and CDR2 sequences are SGHTA and FQGNSA. This CDR3 contains 13 residues.

This clone has a handful of counts. The chain links TRBV2 to TRBJ2-7; D is unresolved. The V and J ends lost 5 bases and 3 bases respectively, with 5 bases between them. CDR3 length equals 11 residues. Germline lookup yields CDR1 SNHLY and CDR2 FYNNEI. CDR3 region: CASSFIYEQYF. CDR3 nucleotide sequence: TGTGCCAGCAGTTTCATCTACGAGCAGTACTTC.

In its sample, this clone is medium-sized (0.01 to 0.1%). The genes are TRBV6-4 and TRBJ2-2; 8 bases are shared with TRBD1. Germline V CDR1 and CDR2: MRHNA, SNTAGT. This CDR3 has 13 amino acids. J lost 3 bases, V lost 7 bases, and 1 base had no gene match. CDR3 nucleotides: TGTGCCAGCAAACAGGGGGACACCGGGGAGCTGTTTTTT. This translates into CASKQGDTGELFF.

The V call is TRBV9, the J call TRBJ2-3, with D possibly matching TRBD2 (5 bases). Trimming cost V 2 bases and J 6 bases, with 7 bases left between them. The CDR3 contains 12 residues. Germline V gene lookup returns CDR1 SGDLS and CDR2 YYNGEE. The DNA for the CDR3 is TGTGCCAGCAGCGTTTGGACTGATACGCAGTATTTT. Residues: CASSVWTDTQYF. Full variable domain (missing parts from reference TRBV9 and TRBJ2-3): DSGVTQTPKHLITATGQRVTLRCSPRSGDLSVYWYQQSLDQGLQFLIQYYNGEERAKGNILERFSAQQFPDLHSELNLSSLELGDSALYFCASSVWTDTQYFGPGTRLTVL.

The chain has TRBV6-6 and TRBJ2-3; tentative D call: TRBD2 (6 bases). Trimming left V 2 bases short and J 4 bases short, with 10 bases between. This CDR3 comprises 14 residues. Germline V lookup: CDR1 MNHNY, CDR2 SVGAGI (reference sequence). CDR3 sequence (DNA): TGTGCCAGCAGTTACCGGAGACTAGCAGATACGCAGTATTTT. It specifies CASSYRRLADTQYF.

The V and J genes are TRBV7-2 and TRBJ2-7; perhaps TRBD1 as D (5 bases). There are 17 residues in the CDR3. Trimming removed 0 bases at V and 3 bases at J, with 18 bases between. CDR1 and CDR2 (germline): SGHTA, FQGNSA. The CDR3 nucleotides read TGTGCCAGCAGCTTAGCGGGCTCTTGGGGCTGGGTCTACGAGCAGTACTTC. Its protein product is CASSLAGSWGWVYEQYF.

This clone was counted between two and nine times. This chain connects TRBV7-9 to TRBJ1-4; weak D call: TRBD1 (6 bases). This CDR3 comprises 16 residues. Germline V gene sequence: CDR1 SEHNR, CDR2 FQNEAQ (reference sequence). Trimming shortened V by 6 bases and J by 4 bases, and 18 bases separated the two germline ends. The DNA of the CDR3 is TGTGCCAGCAGTTACGGTGGGCAGGGGTATAATGAAAAACTGTTTTTT. It yields the protein CASSYGGQGYNEKLFF.

The chain employs TRBV7-3 and TRBJ1-2; no reliable D call. The germline V gene has CDR1 SGHTA and CDR2 FQGTGA. The CDR3 is made up of 13 amino acids. The V end was cut by 5 bases, the J end by 5 bases, with 12 bases between. The CDR3 sequence is CASSPSRGYGYTF. The CDR3, as DNA: TGTGCCAGCAGCCCATCGCGGGGATATGGCTACACCTTC.

V is TRBV5-1 and J is TRBJ1-4; the match to TRBD1 covers 11 bases. CDR1 is SGHRS and CDR2 is YFSETQ in the germline V gene. Trimming took 5 bases from V and 8 from J; bases not matched to a gene: 5. CDR3 size: 14 residues. CDR3 loop: CASRFGTGGEKLFF. DNA of the CDR3: TGCGCCAGCAGATTCGGGACAGGGGGGGAAAAACTGTTTTTT.

This rearrangement joins TRBV6-1 to TRBJ2-7; D unclear. Germline V gives CDR1 MNHNS, CDR2 SASEGT. The CDR3 contains 11 residues. The V and J ends lost 10 bases and 6 bases respectively, with 13 bases between them. The CDR3 is CATAFTAEQYF. The CDR3 DNA reads TGTGCCACCGCCTTCACAGCCGAGCAGTACTTC.